This T cell receptor beta chain was found in a study of T cell responses to AZD1222 COVID-19 vaccine. Comment on this clone: Its antigen is as yet unknown.

TCRdb's table, derived via immunoSEQ multiplex PCR, lists solely in-frame clones and lacks some. In the table there are some 100,000 clones, approximately 91% of which are singletons. The CDR3 is made up of 14 amino acids. Trimming left V 5 bases short and J 3 bases short, with 10 bases between. Germline CDR1 reads MDHEN; CDR2 reads SYDVKM. Study-level points and caveats: After two AZD1222 doses, spike-specific TCR breadth and depth rose versus day 0. Repertoire collection took place solely once the T cell response had peaked. Baseline seropositivity characterized only six AZD1222 recipients. Reportedly, nearly half of unique spike TCRs recognized epitopes outside B.1.351/B.1.1.7 mutations.

The V call is TRBV28, the J call TRBJ2-2; D is perhaps TRBD2 (6 bases). The clonotype originates from an adult in good health. The specimen comprised peripheral blood, sampled on day 0 of AZD1222 vaccination. CDR3 amino acids: CASSPGTDTGELFF. The CDR3 bases are TGTGCCAGCAGTCCGGGGACTGACACCGGGGAGCTGTTTTTT.